Shown below are 16 T cell receptor beta chains from a single sample sequenced in a study of control samples from healthy donors and cancer patients. Repertoires were generated with immunoSEQ multiplex PCR, while TCRdb's copy carries only in-frame clones and drops some. This sample has 98,000 or so clones, with approximately 80% found just once. The sequencing input was blood. These receptor sequences come from a woman in her 30s in good health.

This sequence joins TRBV12-3 or TRBV12-4 and TRBJ2-1; D is unresolved. V lost 3 bases and J 6 bases, leaving 3 bases between the germline ends. The CDR3 runs 11 residues. The chain's CDR3 is CASSFLNEQFF. In DNA form, the CDR3 reads TGTGCCAGCAGTTTTCTCAATGAGCAGTTCTTC.

The rearrangement uses TRBV7-9 and TRBJ2-3; 8 bases fit TRBD1. The germline CDR1 and CDR2 sequences are SEHNR and FQNEAQ (reference sequence). With 5 bases clipped from V and 0 bases from J, the junction kept 10 bases outside the gene matches. The CDR3 is 17 residues long. In DNA form, the CDR3 reads TGTGCCAGCAGCCTTACCCCGACAGGGGTAAGCACAGATACGCAGTATTTT. Its translation is CASSLTPTGVSTDTQYF.

The rearrangement uses TRBV3-1 (or the pseudogene TRBV3-2) and TRBJ1-3, with 7 bases lining up with TRBD1. The CDR3 is made up of 17 amino acids. The J segment lost 4 bases and the V segment lost 0 bases, leaving 9 bases of the junction unmatched. The V gene's germline CDR1 is LGHDT and CDR2 YNNKEL (reference sequence). The CDR3 loop is CASSQDHHRGNGNTIYF. In DNA, the CDR3 is TGTGCCAGCAGCCAAGATCACCACAGGGGAAACGGAAACACCATATATTTT.

By sample share, this clone is medium-sized. The chain uses TRBV6-1 and TRBJ1-1; D gene ambiguous. This CDR3 contains 13 residues. CDR1 and CDR2 from the germline V gene are MNHNS and SASEGT. The germline V and J ends were trimmed by 3 bases and 1 base, with 6 bases remaining between them. The CDR3 sequence is CASSDRENTEAFF. The CDR3 coding sequence is TGTGCCAGCAGTGATAGGGAGAACACTGAAGCTTTCTTT.

This clone has only one observation. The chain has TRBV12-3 or TRBV12-4 and TRBJ1-2; D remains unclear. The length of the CDR3 is 12 residues. The germline V and J ends were trimmed by 4 bases and 8 bases, with 11 bases remaining between them. CDR3 in amino acids: CASSSLAGGYTF. In DNA form, the CDR3 reads TGTGCCAGCAGTTCCCTCGCTGGAGGCTACACCTTC.

The J gene is TRBJ2-2, the V gene TRBV11-2, with a tentative D call TRBD2 (7 bases). Trimming pared 1 base from V and 1 base from J, leaving 10 bases between. Germline CDR1 SGHAT, CDR2 FQNNGV. The CDR3 spans 16 residues. The chain's CDR3 is CASSLARGGNTGELFF. The CDR3, as DNA: TGTGCCAGCAGCTTAGCTAGGGGGGGGAACACCGGGGAGCTGTTTTTT. The full variable domain, its missing parts supplied by reference TRBV11-2 and TRBJ2-2, is EAGVAQSPRYKIIEKRQSVAFWCNPISGHATLYWYQQILGQGPKLLIQFQNNGVVDDSQLPKDRFSAERLKGVDSTLKIQPAKLEDSAVYLCASSLARGGNTGELFFGEGSRLTVL.

The genes are TRBV6-4 and TRBJ1-2; 9 nucleotides agree with TRBD1. Germline-derived CDR1 and CDR2 are MRHNA and SNTAGT. Unmatched junction bases numbered 9, after V lost 6 bases and J lost 7 bases. The CDR3 loop spans 14 amino acids. The CDR3 loop reads CASRDRGCVLGYTF. The CDR3 DNA reads TGTGCCAGCAGGGACAGGGGTTGTGTACTTGGCTACACCTTC.

V and J are TRBV5-4 and TRBJ1-1, with 10 bases aligning to TRBD1. The CDR3 covers 16 residues. J gave up 1 base and V 0 bases, and 3 bases lay outside the gene matches. Germline assignment: CDR1 SGHNT and CDR2 YYREEE (reference sequence). CDR3 sequence: CASSLGGQGENTEAFF. For the CDR3, the DNA is TGTGCCAGCAGCTTGGGCGGACAGGGGGAGAACACTGAAGCTTTCTTT.

This chain's CDR3 is CASSILLGGEAFF. The CDR3 coding sequence is TGTGCCAGCAGCATCTTATTAGGCGGTGAAGCTTTCTTT. V and J are TRBV5-6 and TRBJ1-1; no reliable D call. The CDR3 has 13 amino acids. V dropped 4 bases and J dropped 7 bases, with 14 bases sitting between them. Germline CDR1 is SGHDT and CDR2 is YYEEEE. Full variable domain (outside the CDR3, taken from reference TRBV5-6 and TRBJ1-1): DAGVTQSPTHLIKTRGQQVTLRCSPKSGHDTVSWYQQALGQGPQFIFQYYEEEERQRGNFPDRFSGHQFPNYSSELNVNALLLGDSALYLCASSILLGGEAFFGQGTRLTVV.

This chain links TRBV19 with TRBJ1-2; D is unresolved. The CDR3 totals 12 residues. Germline CDR1 reads LNHDA; CDR2 reads SQIVND (reference sequence). With 5 bases removed from V and 4 bases from J, the gap between germline ends came to 8 bases. The CDR3 DNA sequence: TGTGCCAGTAGTCCTGGTGCCTATGGCTACACCTTC. Residues: CASSPGAYGYTF.

The gene calls are TRBV16 and TRBJ2-1; D is undetermined. CDR1 and CDR2 (germline): KGHSY, FQNENV. This CDR3 is 16 amino acids long. V lost 0 bases, J lost 3 bases, and 12 bases lay in between. The CDR3 DNA is TGTGCCAGCAGCCAATCTCGTCGGGCAAACTACAATGAGCAGTTCTTC. Encoded protein: CASSQSRRANYNEQFF.

There are a few counts of this clone. The V and J genes are TRBV4-1 and TRBJ1-1; the D gene is possibly TRBD1 (5 bases). The CDR3 runs to 17 residues. The germline V gene encodes CDR1 MGHRA and CDR2 YSYEKL. V lost 2 bases, J lost 0 bases, and 16 bases lay in between. Written as DNA, the CDR3 is TGCGCCAGCAGCCAATCCCACAGGATGGCCCTGAACACTGAAGCTTTCTTT. It codes for CASSQSHRMALNTEAFF.

CDR3 amino acids: CASSIRGRNQPQHF. As DNA, the CDR3 is TGTGCCAGTAGTATCAGGGGGCGTAATCAGCCCCAGCATTTT. This sequence joins TRBV19 and TRBJ1-5; TRBD1 matches at 8 bases. The CDR3 totals 14 residues. The V segment lost 3 bases and the J segment 4 bases; nucleotides outside the gene matches: 2. Germline V gives CDR1 LNHDA, CDR2 SQIVND (reference sequence).

A few counts support this clone. CDR3: CASSQDGRTSTDTQYF. CDR3 DNA: TGCGCCAGCAGCCAAGATGGACGGACTAGCACAGATACGCAGTATTTT. The V and J genes are TRBV4-3 and TRBJ2-3; D perhaps matches TRBD2 (5 bases). This CDR3 contains 16 residues. V was pared by 0 bases and J by 0 bases, with 10 bases between. Germline assignment: CDR1 LGHNA and CDR2 YSLEER.

The chain couples TRBV7-2 to TRBJ2-3, with 14 bases identical to TRBD2. Per germline, CDR1 SGHTA and CDR2 FQGNSA. Trimming removed 5 bases from V and 12 bases from J; junction bases left unmatched: 10. This CDR3 region has 15 residues. The CDR3 protein is CASSPTSGGGRIQYF. The CDR3 DNA reads TGTGCCAGCAGCCCGACTAGCGGGGGGGGCCGGATACAGTATTTT. Supplemented by reference TRBV7-2 and TRBJ2-3, the full variable domain reads GAGVSQSPSNKVTEKGKDVELRCDPISGHTALYWYRQSLGQGLEFLIYFQGNSAPDKSGLPSDRFSAERTGGSVSTLTIQRTQQEDSAVYLCASSPTSGGGRIQYFGPGTRLTVL.

The rearrangement uses TRBV19 and TRBJ1-5, with D possibly TRBD1 on 6 matching bases. Trimming took 4 bases from V and 6 from J, leaving 16 bases between them. In germline, CDR1 is LNHDA, CDR2 SQIVND (reference sequence). The CDR3 has 15 residues. The CDR3 nucleotides read TGTGCCAGTAGTAAGCAAGGGGGTTATAGTCAGCCCCAGCATTTT. It codes for CASSKQGGYSQPQHF.